These 23 T cell receptor beta chains share one sample of origin, sequenced in a study of T-cell memory formation after mild COVID-19. TCRdb recomputed calls from the 5' RACE reads with MiXCR, one row per CDR3 protein. The repertoire consists of over 40,000 distinct CDR3 sequences, with 12% occurring once and the leading ten covering almost 25%. The sequencing sample was made of PBMCs or a T cell subset sorted from them (not recorded which). All receptors derive from a young man who had mild COVID-19 (a few samples of this study predate the infection). Cell type and time point are not known.

This clonotype appeared a few times. The chain joins TRBV5-4 to TRBJ1-1, with 8 positions matching TRBD1. The germline gives CDR1 SGHNT, CDR2 YYREEE (reference sequence). The CDR3 sequence is 15 residues long. V shed 4 bases and J 1 base; nucleotides not matched to a gene: 6. The CDR3 sequence: CASSPTQGANTEAFF. CDR3 DNA: TGTGCCAGCAGCCCTACTCAGGGGGCGAACACTGAAGCTTTCTTT.

The chain uses TRBV7-9 and TRBJ1-6, with a tentative D call TRBD1 (6 bases). The length of the CDR3 is 15 residues. Germline V CDR1 and CDR2: SEHNR, FQNEAQ (reference sequence). V was shortened by 5 bases and J by 10 bases, with 18 bases between the two germline ends. The CDR3 loop is CASSPGGRSGSPLHF. The DNA of the CDR3 is TGTGCCAGCAGCCCGGGGGGGCGGTCGGGATCACCCCTCCACTTT.

This chain uses TRBV7-2 with TRBJ2-3, with a tentative D call TRBD2 (5 bases). The CDR3 contains 14 residues. Germline CDR1 reads SGHTA; CDR2 reads FQGNSA. With 2 bases removed from V and 1 base from J, the gap between germline ends came to 7 bases. CDR3 amino acids: CASSLSRGTDTQYF. CDR3 DNA: TGTGCCAGCAGCTTATCGCGGGGCACAGATACGCAGTATTTT.

This clonotype was observed many times. V usage is TRBV9 and J usage is TRBJ2-1, with D perhaps assigned TRBD1 or TRBD2 (6 bases each). The ends were cut back, 0 bases at V and 7 bases at J, with 14 bases in the middle. CDR3 length: 15 residues. Germline assignment: CDR1 SGDLS and CDR2 YYNGEE. The CDR3 loop is CASSVVVGGSNEQFF. The CDR3 DNA sequence: TGTGCCAGCAGCGTAGTGGTGGGGGGCTCGAATGAGCAGTTCTTC.

The gene calls are TRBV7-2 and TRBJ2-4; 9 bases are a match to TRBD2. The length of the CDR3 is 14 residues. Trimming cost V 3 bases and J 7 bases; bases outside gene matches: 4. Germline V CDR1 and CDR2: SGHTA, FQGNSA. The CDR3 here is CASSFGGGGNIQYF. The DNA for the CDR3 is TGTGCCAGCAGCTTCGGCGGGGGGGGGAACATTCAGTACTTC.

The chain joins TRBV7-9 to TRBJ2-1, with D possibly being TRBD1 or TRBD2 (5 bases each). The CDR3 is 16 amino acids. Trimming shortened V by 4 bases and J by 4 bases, and 17 bases separated the two germline ends. Germline loops: CDR1 SEHNR, CDR2 FQNEAQ (reference sequence). The DNA of the CDR3 is TGTGCCAGCAGCTCCTTTCGTGGGACCTCGTACAATGAGCAGTTCTTC. Amino acids: CASSSFRGTSYNEQFF.

This clonotype was counted a few times. The chain carries TRBV5-5 and TRBJ2-2, with a possible D match to TRBD1 (5 bases). Germline V CDR1 and CDR2: SGHKS, YYEKEE (reference sequence). CDR3 size: 14 residues. V lost 3 bases, J lost 5 bases, and 11 bases lay in between. The CDR3, as DNA: TGTGCCAGCAGCTCCTCGACAGCAACCGGGGAGCTGTTTTTT. It specifies CASSSSTATGELFF. Full variable domain (outside the CDR3, taken from reference TRBV5-5 and TRBJ2-2): DAGVTQSPTHLIKTRGQQVTLRCSPISGHKSVSWYQQVLGQGPQFIFQYYEKEERGRGNFPDRFSARQFPNYSSELNVNALLLGDSALYLCASSSSTATGELFFGEGSRLTVL.

This clonotype turned up a few times. V and J are TRBV4-3 and TRBJ2-2; weak D call: TRBD2 (5 bases). Germline V CDR1 and CDR2: LGHNA, YSLEER. The CDR3 contains 14 residues. Trimming removed 2 bases at V and 13 bases at J, with 17 bases between. CDR3 DNA: TGCGCCAGCAGCCAAAGCTGGAGACAAGGAGGGCTGTTTTTT. This sequence encodes CASSQSWRQGGLFF.

The sample holds many counts of this clonotype. The chain is built from TRBV5-1 and TRBJ2-5, with TRBD1 as a possible D gene (6 bases). V lost 1 base and J 1 base, leaving 8 bases between the germline ends. CDR1 is SGHRS, CDR2 YFSETQ, per germline. This CDR3 spans 14 amino acids. The CDR3 DNA sequence: TGCGCCAGCAGCTTGACGACAGGCCAAGAGACCCAGTACTTC. As protein: CASSLTTGQETQYF.

The table lists this clonotype with many counts. The rearrangement links TRBV7-9 to TRBJ2-1; 8 bases map to TRBD1. This CDR3 has 15 residues. The ends lost 5 bases at V and 4 bases at J; junction bases unmatched: 7. Germline V CDR1 and CDR2: SEHNR, FQNEAQ (reference sequence). CDR3 DNA sequence: TGTGCCAGCAGCCCTCCGGGACAGGCTTACAATGAGCAGTTCTTC. Protein: CASSPPGQAYNEQFF. The whole variable domain, filled in from reference TRBV7-9 and TRBJ2-1, reads DTGVSQNPRHKITKRGQNVTFRCDPISEHNRLYWYRQTLGQGPEFLTYFQNEAQLEKSRLLSDRFSAERPKGSFSTLEIQRTEQGDSAMYLCASSPPGQAYNEQFFGPGTRLTVL.

This clonotype was counted ten times or more. J is TRBJ2-7 and V is TRBV4-1; D is perhaps TRBD1 or TRBD2 (5 bases each). The V end was cut by 4 bases, the J end by 5 bases, with 21 bases between. Germline V gives CDR1 MGHRA, CDR2 YSYEKL. The CDR3 extends over 16 amino acids. In nucleotides, the CDR3 is TGCGCCAGCAGCCCAGGGAGTGGCATAGGCATCGACGAGCAGTACTTC. It yields the protein CASSPGSGIGIDEQYF.

V and J are TRBV7-9 and TRBJ1-1; possibly TRBD1 for D (6 bases). V was pared by 3 bases and J by 7 bases, with 15 bases between. The CDR3 extends over 14 amino acids. CDR1 SEHNR and CDR2 FQNEAQ come from the germline V gene (reference sequence). The CDR3 loop is CASSLGEGVVEAFF. For the CDR3, the DNA is TGTGCCAGCAGCTTGGGCGAGGGGGTAGTTGAAGCTTTCTTT. Combining the CDR3 with reference TRBV7-9 and TRBJ1-1 gives the whole variable domain DTGVSQNPRHKITKRGQNVTFRCDPISEHNRLYWYRQTLGQGPEFLTYFQNEAQLEKSRLLSDRFSAERPKGSFSTLEIQRTEQGDSAMYLCASSLGEGVVEAFFGQGTRLTVV.

J is TRBJ2-3 and V is TRBV20-1; D is unclear. The CDR3 spans 15 residues. Trimming stripped 3 bases from V and 1 base from J, with 14 bases between. CDR1 and CDR2 from the germline V gene are DFQATT and SNEGSKA (reference sequence). CDR3: CSASGVGSGTDTQYF. CDR3 DNA: TGCAGTGCTAGTGGGGTAGGGTCCGGCACAGATACGCAGTATTTT.

The chain links TRBV20-1 to TRBJ2-7; 8 bases align to TRBD1. Germline lookup yields CDR1 DFQATT and CDR2 SNEGSKA (reference sequence). V dropped 6 bases and J dropped 5; count of bases not matched to a gene: 6. The CDR3 consists of 12 residues. The CDR3 reads CSADRTGNEQYF. CDR3 nucleotide sequence: TGCAGTGCGGATCGGACAGGGAACGAGCAGTACTTC.

This clonotype was seen a few times. This chain uses TRBV27 with TRBJ2-7, with TRBD1 matching over 8 bases. V was clipped by 5 bases and J by 4 bases; unmatched bases: 7. The CDR3 sequence is 14 residues long. Germline lookup yields CDR1 MNHEY and CDR2 SMNVEV (reference sequence). This CDR3 is CASSPRTGSYEQYV. Here the CDR3 DNA reads TGTGCCAGCAGTCCCCGGACAGGGAGTTACGAGCAGTACGTC.

This chain links TRBV4-1 with TRBJ2-3; the match to TRBD1 covers 11 bases. J was trimmed by 4 bases and V by 2 bases; bases with no gene match: 11. This CDR3 region has 18 residues. CDR1 and CDR2 (germline): MGHRA, YSYEKL. CDR3 protein: CASSQSFWTGGKSDTQYF. CDR3 DNA sequence: TGCGCCAGCAGCCAAAGCTTTTGGACAGGGGGCAAGTCAGATACGCAGTATTTT.

The chain uses TRBV10-3 and TRBJ2-2; a possible D gene is TRBD2 (5 bases). This CDR3 region has 15 residues. V lost 2 bases, J lost 1 base, and 8 bases lay in between. CDR1 is ENHRY, CDR2 SYGVKD, per germline. In nucleotides, the CDR3 is TGTGCCATCAGTGAGCCGGGGAGGAACACCGGGGAGCTGTTTTTT. This sequence encodes CAISEPGRNTGELFF.

Here the CDR3 DNA reads TGTGCCAGCAGTTTGGTACAGAGGGGATACAATGAGCAGTTCTTC. This gives the protein CASSLVQRGYNEQFF. The V and J genes are TRBV12-3 or TRBV12-4 and TRBJ2-1; D tentatively reads TRBD1 or TRBD2 (5 bases each). The ends were cut back, 3 bases at V and 4 bases at J, with 13 bases in the middle. The length of the CDR3 is 15 residues.

The table lists this clonotype with a few counts. V and J are TRBV7-2 and TRBJ1-6; tentative D call: TRBD1 (5 bases). Per the germline V gene, CDR1 is SGHTA and CDR2 is FQGNSA. Between the trimmed V and J ends, which lost 1 base and 9 bases, there was a span of 13 bases. The CDR3 spans 15 residues. The CDR3 reads CASSLVGTEVSPLHF. The CDR3 DNA sequence: TGTGCCAGCAGCTTAGTTGGGACGGAGGTTTCACCCCTCCACTTT.

This rearrangement joins TRBV20-1 to TRBJ1-4, with D tentatively TRBD1 (5 bases). V lost 6 bases to trimming and J lost 3 bases, with 11 bases between them. The CDR3 runs 13 residues. CDR1 is DFQATT and CDR2 is SNEGSKA in the germline V gene (reference sequence). For the CDR3, the DNA is TGCAGTGCCCGGGGGGGTCCTAATGAAAAACTGTTTTTT. Translated: CSARGGPNEKLFF.

V and J are TRBV7-2 and TRBJ1-5; 8 positions agree with TRBD1. CDR1 and CDR2 (germline): SGHTA, FQGNSA. V trimming: 1 base; J trimming: 6 bases; junction bases outside the gene matches: 5. The CDR3 consists of 15 residues. The CDR3 region has the DNA TGTGCCAGCAGCTTAGAGACAGGGGCGAGTCAGCCCCAGCATTTT. This translates into CASSLETGASQPQHF.

The chain combines TRBV5-1 with TRBJ2-2, with a weak D call TRBD2 (6 bases). There are 14 residues in the CDR3. V lost 4 bases, J lost 7 bases, and 14 bases lay in between. CDR1 SGHRS and CDR2 YFSETQ come from the germline V gene. CDR3 region: CASSGVREVGELFF. The CDR3 nucleotides are TGCGCCAGCAGCGGGGTCAGGGAGGTCGGGGAGCTGTTTTTT.

There are many counts of this clonotype. V usage is TRBV24-1 and J usage is TRBJ2-1; 11 nucleotides agree with TRBD1. The CDR3 consists of 15 residues. CDR1 KGHDR and CDR2 SFDVKD come from the germline V gene. V was clipped by 3 bases and J by 6 bases; unmatched bases: 3. The CDR3 protein is CATSDPGTGGNEQFF. In DNA, the CDR3 is TGTGCCACCAGTGATCCGGGGACAGGGGGCAATGAGCAGTTCTTC.